Following are 11 T cell receptor beta chains from one sample sequenced in a study of cytomegalovirus exposure and HLA in healthy donors. In the PCR, 60 Vbeta and 13 Jbeta primers were used. Sequenced by immunoSEQ multiplex PCR; TCRdb stores in-frame clones only, minus some. The table has roughly 100,000 clones, around 73% seen once. Sequencing input: PBMCs. The receptors shown here come from a man younger than 45 in good health and CMV-seronegative.

The CDR3 sequence is CASSLRRRDTEAFF. In DNA form, the CDR3 reads TGTGCCAGCAGCTTAAGAAGGAGGGACACTGAAGCTTTCTTT. The genes are TRBV7-2 and TRBJ1-1; D unresolved. The CDR3 loop spans 14 amino acids. Germline V gene lookup returns CDR1 SGHTA and CDR2 FQGNSA. V gave up 2 bases and J gave up 3 bases, with 10 bases separating them.

The chain carries TRBV7-2 and TRBJ1-2; no clear D gene. Germline lookup yields CDR1 SGHTA and CDR2 FQGNSA. The V and J ends lost 8 bases and 8 bases respectively, with 15 bases between them. The CDR3 is 12 residues long. CDR3 protein: CASVEGLYGYTF. CDR3 DNA: TGTGCCAGCGTGGAGGGATTATACGGCTACACCTTC.

This clone appeared a single time. This CDR3 is CASSYGTSGETQYF. CDR3 nucleotides: TGTGCCAGCAGTTACGGGACTAGCGGGGAGACCCAGTACTTC. The chain has TRBV6-5 and TRBJ2-5; 12 bases agree with TRBD2. Germline CDR1 is MNHEY and CDR2 is SVGAGI. V shed 2 bases, J shed 5 bases, and the junction held 0 bases outside the gene matches. The CDR3 runs to 14 residues.

Worth noting for this clone: The germline gene is not matched at one end of the junction; a read error may be the cause. The V gene is TRBV2, the J gene TRBJ1-6, with D perhaps matching TRBD1 (5 bases). CDR1 SNHLY and CDR2 FYNNEI come from the germline V gene. This CDR3 region has 17 residues. CDR3 amino acids: CTSSAKTVSSYNSPLHF. As DNA, the CDR3 is TGTACCAGCAGTGCCAAGACAGTGAGCTCCTATAATTCACCCCTCCACTTT. Using reference TRBV2 and TRBJ1-6 for the parts outside the CDR3, the full variable domain is EPEVTQTPSHQVTQMGQEVILRCVPISNHLYFYWYRQILGQKVEFLVSFYNNEISEKSEIFDDQFSVERPDGSNFTLKIRSTKLEDSAMYFCTSSAKTVSSYNSPLHFGNGTRLTVT.

This clone was observed a few times. This chain uses TRBV10-1 with TRBJ2-1, with TRBD2 matching 8 bases. CDR3 length equals 16 residues. Per germline, CDR1 WNHNN and CDR2 SYGVQD (reference sequence). The V segment lost 2 bases and the J segment 4 bases; nucleotides outside the gene matches: 7. CDR3 amino acids: CASSEGGSGNYNEQFF. Here the CDR3 DNA reads TGCGCCAGCAGTGAGGGTGGTAGCGGGAATTACAATGAGCAGTTCTTC.

The chain links TRBV13 to TRBJ2-3; 8 bases are a match to TRBD2. V was clipped by 8 bases and J by 2 bases; unmatched bases: 9. From germline, CDR1 is PRHDT and CDR2 FYEKMQ (reference sequence). The CDR3 spans 15 residues. As DNA, the CDR3 is TGTGCCAGCTCCTATGGGCGGGAGGTCACAGATACGCAGTATTTT. Amino acids: CASSYGREVTDTQYF.

The chain has TRBV9 and TRBJ1-2, with a possible D match to TRBD1 (6 bases). V was cut by 3 bases and J by 1 base, with 13 bases left in between. Germline CDR1 and CDR2: SGDLS and YYNGEE. This CDR3 comprises 15 residues. This CDR3 is CASSGWTEDNYGYTF. CDR3 sequence (DNA): TGTGCCAGCAGCGGCTGGACAGAAGATAACTATGGCTACACCTTC. The full variable domain, completed using reference TRBV9 and TRBJ1-2, is DSGVTQTPKHLITATGQRVTLRCSPRSGDLSVYWYQQSLDQGLQFLIQYYNGEERAKGNILERFSAQQFPDLHSELNLSSLELGDSALYFCASSGWTEDNYGYTFGSGTRLTVV.

The CDR3 protein is CATLTAGVFTGPGNTDTQYF. The DNA of the CDR3 is TGCGCCACCCTGACAGCGGGAGTCTTCACCGGACCAGGGAACACAGATACGCAGTATTTT. The chain combines TRBV10-1 with TRBJ2-3, with 8 bases aligning to TRBD2. There are 20 residues in the CDR3. Germline V gene sequence: CDR1 WNHNN, CDR2 SYGVQD (reference sequence). V was pared by 10 bases and J by 2 bases, with 26 bases of the junction left unmatched.

This clone appeared a single time. The V call is TRBV7-9, the J call TRBJ1-5, with D possibly TRBD1 on 5 matching bases. V dropped 5 bases and J dropped 4 bases, with 12 bases sitting between them. The CDR3 totals 14 residues. CDR1 SEHNR and CDR2 FQNEAQ come from the germline V gene (reference sequence). The CDR3 sequence: CASSLADINQPQHF. CDR3 in DNA: TGTGCCAGCAGCCTTGCGGACATTAATCAGCCCCAGCATTTT.

This clone was counted only a few times. The chain links TRBV6-5 to TRBJ1-3; D is possibly TRBD1 (5 bases). Trimming shortened V by 0 bases and J by 4 bases, and 13 bases separated the two germline ends. Germline V gene data show CDR1 as MNHEY and CDR2 as SVGAGI. The CDR3 sequence is 16 residues long. The DNA of the CDR3 is TGTGCCAGCAGTTACTCGAACAGGATGAAGGGAAACACCATATATTTT. It yields the protein CASSYSNRMKGNTIYF.

This chain connects TRBV18 to TRBJ2-5; 7 nucleotides match TRBD2. CDR3 length: 17 amino acids. Germline V gene sequence: CDR1 KGHSH, CDR2 LQKENI. V lost 4 bases and J lost 4; bases outside the gene matches: 15. Written as DNA, the CDR3 is TGTGCCAGCTCACTACAGGTCGGGGGGTCTGGTGGAGAGACCCAGTACTTC. Encoded protein: CASSLQVGGSGGETQYF.